This T cell receptor beta chain came from a study of cytomegalovirus exposure and HLA in healthy donors. Study conclusions and caveats: It was confirmed in vitro that three of the CMV-associated chains were specific for CMV antigens. High specificity and sensitivity for cytomegalovirus status were reported for the classifier. A later analysis found first-cohort TCR clusters tended to co-occur in the 90 to 150 validation repertoires.

The trim removed 1 base at V and 0 bases at J, leaving 6 bases unmatched. The CDR3 spans 17 residues. CDR1 is MGHRA and CDR2 is YSYEKL in the germline V gene. Remarks on this clone: Its antigen is undetermined. Additional DNA sequences in this sample encode the identical CDR3.

The repertoire was sequenced with immunoSEQ multiplex PCR; TCRdb's copy has only in-frame clones and lacks some. There are under 75,000 clones in the sample; about 85% occur only once, and approximately 3% lies in the top ten. The donors belonged to the approximately 120-subject validation cohort, separate from the roughly 670-subject first cohort. This sequence joins TRBV4-1 and TRBJ1-5; 7 positions agree with TRBD1. The sequenced sample was PBMCs. This TCR was recovered from a man younger than 40 in good health and CMV-seronegative. Here the CDR3 reads CASSQGQGLYSNQPQHF. In DNA form, the CDR3 reads TGCGCCAGCAGCCAAGGACAGGGTCTTTATAGCAATCAGCCCCAGCATTTT.